The 29 T cell receptor beta chains in this list originate from one sample, sequenced in a study of monozygotic twins with inflammatory bowel disease. From the 5' RACE reads, TCRdb lists one entry per CDR3 protein and no DNA. The specimen's table records under 150,000 distinct CDR3 sequences. The sample consisted of blood. Source of these receptors: a human donor with ulcerative colitis or Crohn's disease, or a healthy co-twin of an affected twin (not recorded which).

The chain joins TRBV7-3 to TRBJ1-4; TCRdb gives TRBD1 as the D gene, but with no DNA this cannot be confirmed. In germline, CDR1 is SGHTA, CDR2 FQGTGA. The CDR3 is 15 amino acids. The CDR3 loop is CASSPTGGTNEKLFF. Full variable domain (remainder filled in from reference TRBV7-3 and TRBJ1-4): GAGVSQTPSNKVTEKGKYVELRCDPISGHTALYWYRQSLGQGPEFLIYFQGTGAADDSGLPNDRFFAVRPEGSVSTLKIQRTERGDSAVYLCASSPTGGTNEKLFFGSGTQLSVL.

V usage is TRBV20-1 and J usage is TRBJ1-4; TCRdb's assignment of TRBD1 cannot be checked, as there is no DNA. The CDR3 extends over 15 amino acids. Germline V CDR1 and CDR2: DFQATT, SNEGSKA (reference sequence). CDR3 region: CSARYRTGTNEKLFF.

V is TRBV20-1 and J is TRBJ1-4; TCRdb calls TRBD1, which cannot be checked without DNA. CDR1 and CDR2 (germline): DFQATT, SNEGSKA (reference sequence). CDR3 size: 14 residues. The CDR3 here is CSASPGRGNEKLFF.

This rearrangement joins TRBV12-3 or TRBV12-4 to TRBJ2-7; TCRdb's D call, TRBD1, is unchecked because there is no DNA. The CDR3 totals 14 residues. CDR3 sequence: CASSLEAGAGEQYF.

The J gene is TRBJ2-2, the V gene TRBV7-2; TCRdb calls TRBD1, which cannot be checked without DNA. The CDR3 length is 13 residues. The germline CDR1 and CDR2 sequences are SGHTA and FQGNSA. This CDR3 is CASSKDRGGELFF.

The V and J genes are TRBV5-1 and TRBJ2-7; TCRdb picks TRBD1, but there is no DNA to check that call. CDR3 length: 17 amino acids. Looked up from germline, CDR1 is SGHRS and CDR2 is YFSETQ. CDR3 residues: CASSSTGGATRHYEQYF.

The V and J genes are TRBV4-1 and TRBJ2-7; the TRBD2 assignment by TCRdb is unverifiable without DNA. This CDR3 region has 15 residues. From germline, CDR1 is MGHRA and CDR2 YSYEKL. CDR3 amino acids: CASSQVPSGYYEQYF.

The V call is TRBV29-1, the J call TRBJ1-1; absent DNA, TCRdb's TRBD1 call cannot be checked. Per germline, CDR1 SQVTM and CDR2 ANQGSEA. CDR3 size: 13 residues. The chain's CDR3 is CSVEMTEGTEAFF.

The chain's CDR3 is CSARDVGRKRAKNIQYF. The chain uses TRBV20-1 and TRBJ2-4; checking the TCRdb D call of TRBD1 is not possible without DNA. The CDR3 consists of 17 residues. The V gene's germline CDR1 is DFQATT and CDR2 SNEGSKA (reference sequence).

The chain couples TRBV20-1 to TRBJ2-1. From germline, CDR1 is DFQATT and CDR2 SNEGSKA (reference sequence). This CDR3 is built from 15 residues. The CDR3 spells CSAAVGRRAYNEQFF.

The J gene is TRBJ2-7, the V gene TRBV6-1. The CDR3 loop spans 15 amino acids. Germline lookup yields CDR1 MNHNS and CDR2 SASEGT. This CDR3 is CASSELRMAVYEQYF.

The chain links TRBV7-2 to TRBJ1-4; TCRdb's D call, TRBD1, is unchecked because there is no DNA. The germline V gene encodes CDR1 SGHTA and CDR2 FQGNSA. The CDR3 loop spans 17 amino acids. CDR3 loop: CASSLTGGASPNEKLFF.

The chain recombines TRBV6-1 with TRBJ1-6; no DNA is available, so the TRBD1 call from TCRdb remains unchecked. The CDR3 consists of 15 residues. Per germline, CDR1 MNHNS and CDR2 SASEGT. CDR3 residues: CAIAPKRGADSPLHF.

The V gene is TRBV7-8, the J gene TRBJ2-7; TCRdb calls TRBD1, which cannot be checked without DNA. CDR3 length: 15 amino acids. CDR1 and CDR2 (germline): SGHVS, FQNEAQ. CDR3 sequence reads: CASSLVTVRSYEQYF.

This sequence joins TRBV6-4 and TRBJ2-1; TCRdb picks TRBD2, but there is no DNA to check that call. Germline values: CDR1 MRHNA, CDR2 SNTAGT. The CDR3 extends over 18 amino acids. CDR3 amino acids: CASSDPLAGRGEGNEQFF.

This chain uses TRBV5-4 with TRBJ1-1; the D call of TRBD1 rests on TCRdb alone, since no DNA is present to check it. Germline V gene lookup returns CDR1 SGHNT and CDR2 YYREEE (reference sequence). This CDR3 is 16 amino acids long. The chain's CDR3 is CASSPRTGGTNTEAFF.

The chain recombines TRBV2 with TRBJ2-1. The germline V gene encodes CDR1 SNHLY and CDR2 FYNNEI. This CDR3 is 12 amino acids long. CDR3: CASSDDLNEQFF.

V and J are TRBV7-2 and TRBJ2-5; the TCRdb call, TRBD1, lacks DNA for checking. The CDR3 loop spans 16 amino acids. Germline V lookup: CDR1 SGHTA, CDR2 FQGNSA. This chain's CDR3 is CASSLHGGGFQETQYF. The entire variable domain, with the rest obtained from reference TRBV7-2 and TRBJ2-5, is as follows: GAGVSQSPSNKVTEKGKDVELRCDPISGHTALYWYRQSLGQGLEFLIYFQGNSAPDKSGLPSDRFSAERTGGSVSTLTIQRTQQEDSAVYLCASSLHGGGFQETQYFGPGTRLLVL.

The V and J genes are TRBV27 and TRBJ2-3; TCRdb's D call, TRBD2, is unchecked because there is no DNA. CDR1 is MNHEY, CDR2 SMNVEV, per germline (reference sequence). This CDR3 contains 16 residues. CDR3 sequence reads: CASSGGLAGSTDTQYF.

The CDR3 sequence is CASSLRGIEAFF. The rearrangement links TRBV12-3 or TRBV12-4 to TRBJ1-1; absent DNA, TCRdb's TRBD1 call cannot be checked. The CDR3 runs to 12 residues.

The rearrangement links TRBV18 to TRBJ1-3; the TCRdb D gene call, TRBD1, has no DNA to confirm it. This CDR3 comprises 16 residues. Looked up from germline, CDR1 is KGHSH and CDR2 is LQKENI. CDR3 loop: CASSHGPGQSGNTIYF. The full variable domain, completed using reference TRBV18 and TRBJ1-3, is NAGVMQNPRHLVRRRGQEARLRCSPMKGHSHVYWYRQLPEEGLKFMVYLQKENIIDESGMPKERFSAEFPKEGPSILRIQQVVRGDSAAYFCASSHGPGQSGNTIYFGEGSWLTVV.

The chain is built from TRBV20-1 and TRBJ1-6; TCRdb indicates TRBD1, and absent DNA this call remains unverified. This CDR3 is built from 15 residues. The germline gives CDR1 DFQATT, CDR2 SNEGSKA (reference sequence). The CDR3 loop is CSATETGHNNSPLHF.

The V and J genes are TRBV12-3 or TRBV12-4 and TRBJ1-1. The CDR3 is made up of 16 amino acids. CDR3: CASSLGETFFNTEAFF.

The rearrangement joins TRBV20-1 to TRBJ2-5; the TCRdb D gene call, TRBD2, has no DNA to confirm it. This CDR3 is 16 amino acids long. Germline CDR1 reads DFQATT; CDR2 reads SNEGSKA (reference sequence). This chain's CDR3 is CSASRLADYTQETQYF.

The gene calls are TRBV7-9 and TRBJ2-1; TCRdb designates TRBD1, a call that cannot be tested without DNA. The germline V gene has CDR1 SEHNR and CDR2 FQNEAQ (reference sequence). The CDR3 covers 14 residues. CDR3 protein: CASRRTGFNNEQFF.

The chain employs TRBV4-2 and TRBJ2-2; TCRdb outputs TRBD2, but without DNA this stays unchecked. The length of the CDR3 is 21 residues. The germline V gene has CDR1 LGHNA and CDR2 YNFKEQ. CDR3 amino acids: CASSPRETRTSGGPNTGELFF.

The V and J genes are TRBV10-3 and TRBJ2-7; TCRdb calls TRBD1, which cannot be checked without DNA. This CDR3 is 14 amino acids long. Germline CDR1 ENHRY, CDR2 SYGVKD. The CDR3 reads CAIRGQGGYYEQYF.

V usage is TRBV20-1 and J usage is TRBJ1-6. Germline CDR1 DFQATT, CDR2 SNEGSKA (reference sequence). The CDR3 sequence is 17 residues long. The CDR3 sequence is CSARSGREGSYNSPLHF.

This chain connects TRBV6-2 or TRBV6-3 to TRBJ2-5. The V gene's germline CDR1 is MNHEY and CDR2 SVGEGT. This CDR3 has 16 amino acids. The CDR3 reads CASSYVKVVGQETQYF.